These 5 T cell receptor beta chains came from one sample sequenced in a study of control samples from healthy donors and cancer patients. Repertoires were generated with immunoSEQ multiplex PCR, while TCRdb's copy carries only in-frame clones and drops some. The sample holds over 85,000 clones; about 81% are singletons and the top ten take 38%. The sample consisted of PBMCs. These receptor sequences come from a man between 65 and 79 years old with lung cancer.

The chain has TRBV12-2 and TRBJ2-1; the table gives TRBD2 as D, unverified against the DNA. TRBV12-2 is termed a pseudogene. This CDR3 region has 15 residues. The CDR3 DNA sequence: TGTGCAAGTCGCGGGAACCGCTGGGGGGGGAATGAGCAGTTCTTC. It is translated as CASRGNRWGGNEQFF.

This chain uses TRBV7-9 with TRBJ1-1, with D possibly TRBD1 on 5 matching bases. V dropped 2 bases and J dropped 3 bases, with 7 bases sitting between them. The CDR3 contains 13 residues. Germline V gives CDR1 SEHNR, CDR2 FQNEAQ (reference sequence). The chain's CDR3 is CASSLSRDTEAFF. The CDR3 DNA follows: TGTGCCAGCAGCTTAAGCAGGGACACTGAAGCTTTCTTT.

Note on this clone: This specimen includes other DNA sequences encoding the same CDR3. V usage is TRBV6-2 or TRBV6-3 and J usage is TRBJ2-3, with D possibly TRBD2 on 6 matching bases. Trimming pared 2 bases from V and 0 bases from J, leaving 15 bases between. The germline V gene has CDR1 MNHEY and CDR2 SVGEGT. This CDR3 region has 17 residues. The CDR3 DNA follows: TGTGCCAGCAGTTACCCCAGTGGAGCGGGTAGCACAGATACGCAGTATTTT. Encoded protein: CASSYPSGAGSTDTQYF.

This clone was seen a handful of times. V usage is TRBV19 and J usage is TRBJ2-3; D might be TRBD1 (6 bases). The CDR3 extends over 14 amino acids. V lost 7 bases to trimming and J lost 4 bases, with 15 bases between them. Germline V lookup: CDR1 LNHDA, CDR2 SQIVND (reference sequence). The CDR3 here is CASKIQGWADTQYF. The CDR3 DNA sequence: TGTGCCAGTAAAATACAGGGATGGGCAGATACGCAGTATTTT.

The chain combines TRBV5-1 with TRBJ1-4; D is possibly TRBD1 (6 bases). CDR1 is SGHRS and CDR2 is YFSETQ in the germline V gene. Trimming pared 0 bases from V and 8 bases from J, leaving 14 bases between. The CDR3 has 15 residues. The chain's CDR3 is CASSLEGRGGEKLFF. CDR3 nucleotides: TGCGCCAGCAGCTTGGAGGGCAGGGGCGGCGAAAAACTGTTTTTT.